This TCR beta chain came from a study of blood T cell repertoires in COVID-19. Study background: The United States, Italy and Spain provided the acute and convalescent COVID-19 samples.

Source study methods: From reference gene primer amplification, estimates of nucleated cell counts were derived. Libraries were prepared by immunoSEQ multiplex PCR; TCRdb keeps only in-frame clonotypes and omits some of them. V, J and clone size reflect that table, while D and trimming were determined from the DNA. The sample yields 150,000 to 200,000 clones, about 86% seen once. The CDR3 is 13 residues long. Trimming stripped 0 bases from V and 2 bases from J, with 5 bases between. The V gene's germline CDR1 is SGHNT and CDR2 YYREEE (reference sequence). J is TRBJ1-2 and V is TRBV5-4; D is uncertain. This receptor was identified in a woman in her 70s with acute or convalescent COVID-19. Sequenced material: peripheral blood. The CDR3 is CASSLGENYGYTF. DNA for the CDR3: TGTGCCAGCAGCTTGGGGGAGAACTATGGCTACACCTTC.